Following are 10 T cell receptor beta chains from one sample sequenced in a study of blood T cell repertoires in COVID-19. The protocol was immunoSEQ multiplex PCR, while the TCRdb copy is restricted to in-frame clones and leaves out a portion. This table holds approximately 340,000 clones, about 83% found once. The material sequenced was peripheral blood. Source of these receptors: a man aged 25 to 40 with active or convalescent COVID-19.

This clone was counted ten times or more. J is TRBJ2-3 and V is TRBV7-3; 7 nucleotides match TRBD2. The CDR3 is 16 amino acids. J lost 1 base, V lost 4 bases, and 8 bases had no gene match. Germline V gene data show CDR1 as SGHTA and CDR2 as FQGTGA. As DNA, the CDR3 is TGTGCCAGCAGCTCCCAAGCGGGACGGGGCACAGATACGCAGTATTTT. Encoded protein: CASSSQAGRGTDTQYF.

The chain is built from TRBV11-1 and TRBJ2-3; D possibly corresponds to TRBD2 (7 bases). Germline CDR1 SGHAT, CDR2 FQDESV (reference sequence). Trimming removed 5 bases from V and 6 bases from J, with 15 bases in between. The CDR3 has 14 amino acids. This CDR3 reads CASSHGGARDTQYF. CDR3 bases: TGTGCCAGCAGCCATGGGGGGGCCCGCGATACGCAGTATTTT.

The chain has TRBV19 and TRBJ1-3; unclear D gene. Germline V CDR1 and CDR2: LNHDA, SQIVND (reference sequence). This CDR3 contains 15 residues. V dropped 3 bases and J dropped 0 bases, with 9 bases sitting between them. The CDR3 DNA sequence: TGTGCCAGTAGTATTCCGCGAATCTCTGGAAACACCATATATTTT. Amino acid sequence: CASSIPRISGNTIYF.

The chain employs TRBV4-1 and TRBJ2-3; possible D gene TRBD2, 5 bases. The V gene's germline CDR1 is MGHRA and CDR2 YSYEKL. Trimming left V 0 bases short and J 3 bases short, with 16 bases between. The CDR3 spans 17 residues. This CDR3 reads CASSQDSYPRRTDTQYF. CDR3 nucleotides: TGCGCCAGCAGCCAAGATTCCTACCCAAGGAGGACAGATACGCAGTATTTT.

The gene calls are TRBV19 and TRBJ1-1, with a weak D call TRBD1 (5 bases). The CDR3 length is 13 residues. In germline, CDR1 is LNHDA, CDR2 SQIVND (reference sequence). Trimming stripped 6 bases from V and 1 base from J, with 9 bases between. CDR3 sequence (DNA): TGTGCCAGTAGCCGGCAGGGGAACACTGAAGCTTTCTTT. It is translated as CASSRQGNTEAFF.

V and J are TRBV6-5 and TRBJ2-7; 12 nucleotides match TRBD2. CDR3 length equals 15 residues. Germline lookup yields CDR1 MNHEY and CDR2 SVGAGI. Trimming removed 6 bases from V and 6 bases from J; junction bases left unmatched: 9. The CDR3 nucleotides are TGTGCCAGCAGACTAGCGGGGGGCCGCATTGGCGAGCAGTACTTC. Protein: CASRLAGGRIGEQYF.

The chain is built from TRBV11-1 and TRBJ2-1, with unresolved D. With 5 bases removed from V and 5 bases from J, the gap between germline ends came to 16 bases. The germline CDR1 and CDR2 sequences are SGHAT and FQDESV (reference sequence). The CDR3 contains 15 residues. CDR3 region: CASSLTPASHNEQFF. CDR3 coding DNA: TGTGCCAGCAGCCTCACTCCAGCGAGCCACAATGAGCAGTTCTTC.

V is TRBV5-4 and J is TRBJ2-1, with D maybe TRBD2 (6 bases). From germline, CDR1 is SGHNT and CDR2 YYREEE (reference sequence). Trimming removed 4 bases from V and 4 bases from J, with 18 bases in between. The CDR3 runs 16 residues. Written as DNA, the CDR3 is TGTGCCAGCAGCGGGGGGACGAACCGGAATTACAATGAGCAGTTCTTC. Protein: CASSGGTNRNYNEQFF.

This chain connects TRBV3-1 (or the pseudogene TRBV3-2) to TRBJ2-7; 12 positions match TRBD2. The trim removed 3 bases at V and 4 bases at J, leaving 7 bases unmatched. From germline, CDR1 is LGHDT and CDR2 YNNKEL (reference sequence). This CDR3 has 16 amino acids. The CDR3 sequence: CASSHFRTSGEYEQYF. The CDR3 DNA is TGTGCCAGCAGCCACTTTCGGACTAGCGGGGAATACGAGCAGTACTTC.

The chain carries TRBV30 and TRBJ1-4; TRBD1 might be the D (5 bases). V shed 1 base and J shed 0 bases, with 6 bases lying between them. The CDR3 contains 14 residues. Germline CDR1 reads GTSNPN; CDR2 reads SVGIG (reference sequence). For the CDR3, the DNA is TGTGCCTGGAGTGGACAGACAACTAATGAAAAACTGTTTTTT. This encodes CAWSGQTTNEKLFF.